Sequencing of this T cell receptor (beta chain) was carried out in a study of cytomegalovirus exposure and HLA in healthy donors. Produced via immunoSEQ multiplex PCR; TCRdb's table is partial and in-frame only. The sample yields tens of thousands of clones, roughly 90% seen once. J was trimmed by 6 bases and V by 1 base; bases with no gene match: 8. From germline, CDR1 is LGHNA and CDR2 YNFKEQ. The CDR3 totals 16 residues. The sequenced sample consisted of PBMCs. The V and J genes are TRBV4-2 and TRBJ1-4, with 7 positions matching TRBD1. The TCR was taken from a man younger than 35 in good health and CMV-seronegative. The CDR3 spells CASSQVQGVSDEKLFF. The CDR3 region has the DNA TGTGCCAGCAGCCAAGTGCAGGGGGTATCGGATGAAAAACTGTTTTTT.